Below, 30 T cell receptor beta chains from the same sample are listed, as sequenced in a study of blood T cell repertoires in COVID-19. The table came from immunoSEQ multiplex PCR; TCRdb's copy has only in-frame clones and leaves some out. The sample contains just under 350,000 clones, under 95% of which appear only once. The material sequenced was peripheral blood. All receptors derive from a young woman who had recovered from COVID-19.

This chain links TRBV5-1 with TRBJ1-4; 11 bases agree with TRBD1. CDR3 length: 16 residues. The ends lost 4 bases at V and 2 bases at J; junction bases unmatched: 4. Germline V gives CDR1 SGHRS, CDR2 YFSETQ. DNA for the CDR3: TGCGCCAGCAGCCGGACAGGGGGCAGCACTAATGAAAAACTGTTTTTT. This encodes CASSRTGGSTNEKLFF.

The chain's CDR3 is CASSLVETGGAGGYEQFF. The CDR3 DNA is TGTGCCAGCAGCTTAGTCGAGACAGGGGGCGCCGGTGGCTATGAGCAGTTCTTC. The chain is built from TRBV7-2 and TRBJ2-1; TRBD1 agrees at 10 bases. This CDR3 region has 18 residues. Germline V CDR1 and CDR2: SGHTA, FQGNSA. J was trimmed by 8 bases and V by 1 base; bases with no gene match: 14.

In its sample, this clone was seen many times. The chain employs TRBV19 and TRBJ1-5; D is uncertain. Germline CDR1 LNHDA, CDR2 SQIVND (reference sequence). This CDR3 has 14 residues. V lost 3 bases to trimming and J lost 9 bases, with 15 bases between them. The CDR3 DNA sequence: TGTGCCAGTAGTATTCTCCGAGCGTTCATGCCCCAGCATTTT. This gives the protein CASSILRAFMPQHF.

Only one count was recorded for this clone. The gene calls are TRBV19 and TRBJ2-3; D uncertain. This CDR3 contains 15 residues. V gave up 1 base and J gave up 5 bases, with 13 bases separating them. Looked up from germline, CDR1 is LNHDA and CDR2 is SQIVND (reference sequence). As DNA, the CDR3 is TGTGCCAGTAGTATAGCCGGTAGTCTCCTAGATACGCAGTATTTT. Its protein product is CASSIAGSLLDTQYF. Combining the CDR3 with reference TRBV19 and TRBJ2-3 gives the whole variable domain DGGITQSPKYLFRKEGQNVTLSCEQNLNHDAMYWYRQDPGQGLRLIYYSQIVNDFQKGDIAEGYSVSREKKESFPLTVTSAQKNPTAFYLCASSIAGSLLDTQYFGPGTRLTVL.

The chain employs TRBV12-5 and TRBJ1-2; 7 bases map to TRBD1. CDR3 size: 14 residues. Germline-derived CDR1 and CDR2 are LGHNT and FRNRAP. V shed 5 bases and J 0 bases; nucleotides not matched to a gene: 3. This CDR3 is CASGAQGTNYGYTF. The CDR3 DNA is TGTGCTAGTGGTGCACAGGGGACTAACTATGGCTACACCTTC.

This clone was detected only a few times. This chain connects TRBV6-2 or TRBV6-3 to TRBJ1-2, with 9 positions matching TRBD1. Germline lookup yields CDR1 MNHEY and CDR2 SVGEGT. Trimming took 2 bases from V and 5 from J; bases not matched to a gene: 12. The CDR3 consists of 17 residues. The CDR3 is CASSYILMGQGVYGYTF. The CDR3 DNA follows: TGTGCCAGCAGTTACATCCTCATGGGACAGGGTGTTTATGGCTACACCTTC.

This chain links TRBV5-3 with TRBJ2-4; 7 bases map to TRBD1. TRBV5-3 is designated an ORF whose function remains uncertain. The CDR3 extends over 16 amino acids. The V gene end was trimmed by 4 bases and the J gene end by 2 bases; junction bases not matched to a gene: 9. The CDR3 reads CARSPPTGYPKNIQYF. CDR3 sequence (DNA): TGTGCCAGAAGCCCTCCGACAGGGTACCCCAAAAACATTCAGTACTTC.

In DNA form, the CDR3 reads TGTGCCAGCAGCGACGGACTCAACACCGGGGAGCTGTTTTTT. It translates to CASSDGLNTGELFF. This chain joins TRBV6-5 and TRBJ2-2, with D possibly TRBD2 on 5 matching bases. The CDR3 is 14 residues long. Trimming left V 6 bases short and J 2 bases short, with 10 bases between. Germline loops: CDR1 MNHEY, CDR2 SVGAGI.

Concerning this clone: The same CDR3 arises from other DNA sequences in this sample as well. This chain connects TRBV7-2 to TRBJ2-3; D is unclear. Per the germline V gene, CDR1 is SGHTA and CDR2 is FQGNSA. Deletions cut 1 base from V and 4 bases from J, with 9 bases between. CDR3 size: 14 residues. CDR3 in DNA: TGTGCCAGCAGCTTAGTTGCGAGCGCAGATACGCAGTATTTT. Protein product: CASSLVASADTQYF.

This chain connects TRBV27 to TRBJ1-1; D remains ambiguous. CDR1 MNHEY and CDR2 SMNVEV come from the germline V gene (reference sequence). With 7 bases removed from V and 0 bases from J, the gap between germline ends came to 12 bases. This CDR3 contains 14 residues. The CDR3 region is CASTRAGMNTEAFF. CDR3 nucleotide sequence: TGTGCCAGCACTCGGGCGGGCATGAACACTGAAGCTTTCTTT.

The rearrangement joins TRBV7-2 to TRBJ2-5, with 8 bases aligning to TRBD2. The CDR3 length is 17 residues. Looked up from germline, CDR1 is SGHTA and CDR2 is FQGNSA. Germline trimming cut 5 bases from V and 2 bases from J; bases unmatched to any gene: 13. CDR3 sequence (DNA): TGTGCCAGCAGCCCCTTCGGCGCGGGAGGCTATCAAGAGACCCAGTACTTC. The encoded protein is CASSPFGAGGYQETQYF.

V gene TRBV6-2 or TRBV6-3 combines with J gene TRBJ2-3, with 7 bases matching TRBD1. The V gene's germline CDR1 is MNHEY and CDR2 SVGEGT. V was clipped by 6 bases and J by 5 bases; unmatched bases: 8. The CDR3 totals 14 residues. Here the CDR3 reads CASSWDRGLDTQYF. The CDR3 DNA reads TGTGCCAGCAGCTGGGACAGAGGTTTAGATACGCAGTATTTT.

The chain uses TRBV11-2 and TRBJ2-2; 7 bases are shared with TRBD1. With 5 bases clipped from V and 7 bases from J, the junction kept 16 bases outside the gene matches. Germline assignment: CDR1 SGHAT and CDR2 FQNNGV. The CDR3 spans 17 residues. In DNA form, the CDR3 reads TGTGCCAGCAGCCAGACCGTCGGGACAGTTTTGGGCGGGGAGCTGTTTTTT. It translates to CASSQTVGTVLGGELFF.

The chain joins TRBV30 to TRBJ1-2; 9 bases line up with TRBD1. Germline CDR1 is GTSNPN and CDR2 is SVGIG (reference sequence). The CDR3 is made up of 13 amino acids. V gave up 5 bases and J gave up 4 bases; unmatched junction bases: 5. CDR3 in DNA: TGTGCCTGGGCACAGGGGGCCTCCTATGGCTACACCTTC. Protein sequence: CAWAQGASYGYTF.

The rearrangement joins TRBV24-1 to TRBJ2-1; possibly TRBD1 for D (5 bases). Between the trimmed V and J ends, which lost 4 bases and 3 bases, there was a span of 15 bases. CDR1 is KGHDR and CDR2 is SFDVKD in the germline V gene. The CDR3 is 16 residues long. The CDR3 sequence is CATSDPQGGDYNEQFF. CDR3 DNA: TGTGCCACCAGTGACCCCCAGGGCGGAGACTACAATGAGCAGTTCTTC.

J is TRBJ2-3 and V is TRBV6-2 or TRBV6-3; TRBD1 matches 7 bases. The germline gives CDR1 MNHEY, CDR2 SVGEGT. The CDR3 extends over 20 amino acids. The V and J ends lost 0 bases and 2 bases, in that order; junction bases with no gene match: 17. The CDR3 region has the DNA TGTGCCAGCAGTTACTCGGTAGGGGGCCTCCTCCTAACCCCCACAGATACGCAGTATTTT. It translates to CASSYSVGGLLLTPTDTQYF.

The chain couples TRBV29-1 to TRBJ2-1; D unresolved. The germline V and J ends were trimmed by 6 bases and 4 bases, with 7 bases remaining between them. Per germline, CDR1 SQVTM and CDR2 ANQGSEA. This CDR3 has 11 residues. DNA of the CDR3: TGCAGCGTCCAACAGTACAATGAGCAGTTCTTC. It codes for CSVQQYNEQFF.

The genes are TRBV20-1 and TRBJ2-1, with D tentatively TRBD2 (6 bases). Germline CDR1 DFQATT, CDR2 SNEGSKA (reference sequence). The CDR3 contains 11 residues. V lost 5 bases and J 7 bases, leaving 9 bases between the germline ends. CDR3 sequence (DNA): TGCAGTGCTGAGAGCGGGAATGAGCAGTTCTTC. Translating gives CSAESGNEQFF.

For the CDR3, the DNA is TGTGCCAGCAGCGGCGGACTAGCGGGAGGGGAGCTGTTTTTT. This translates into CASSGGLAGGELFF. The chain combines TRBV11-2 with TRBJ2-2; the match to TRBD2 covers 12 bases. Germline values: CDR1 SGHAT, CDR2 FQNNGV. V lost 5 bases and J lost 8; bases outside the gene matches: 3. The CDR3 is 14 amino acids.

The chain has TRBV21-1 and TRBJ1-2; the D segment call TRBD1 is taken from the table without a DNA check. TRBV21-1 is tagged as a pseudogene. CDR3 size: 12 residues. CDR3 region: CASSIINYGYTF. DNA of the CDR3: TGTGCCAGCAGCATCATTAACTATGGCTACACCTTC.

As concerns this clone: Other nucleotide sequences in the sample specify the same CDR3. This chain uses TRBV6-5 with TRBJ2-7; D might be TRBD1 (6 bases). Deletions cut 0 bases from V and 4 bases from J, with 13 bases between. Germline V lookup: CDR1 MNHEY, CDR2 SVGAGI. This CDR3 comprises 15 residues. CDR3 residues: CASSYSTGGGYEQYV. CDR3 in DNA: TGTGCCAGCAGTTACTCGACTGGGGGCGGGTACGAGCAGTACGTC.

V gene TRBV2 combines with J gene TRBJ2-1, with D possibly matching TRBD1 (7 bases). The germline CDR1 and CDR2 sequences are SNHLY and FYNNEI. The CDR3 extends over 16 amino acids. Trimming pared 4 bases from V and 2 bases from J, leaving 15 bases between. CDR3 sequence: CASSAIGGGAYNEQFF. In nucleotides, the CDR3 is TGTGCCAGCAGTGCGATAGGAGGGGGCGCCTACAATGAGCAGTTCTTC.

This clone was counted between two and nine times. V is TRBV6-6 and J is TRBJ2-2, with TRBD2 identical over 7 bases. V trimming: 6 bases; J trimming: 5 bases; junction bases outside the gene matches: 12. Germline V CDR1 and CDR2: MNHNY, SVGAGI (reference sequence). The CDR3 runs 16 residues. DNA of the CDR3: TGTGCCAGCAGCCCTCCGGGGAGGGGAGATACCGGGGAGCTGTTTTTT. Translated, it gives CASSPPGRGDTGELFF.

This chain uses TRBV10-3 with TRBJ2-1; D is perhaps TRBD1 (5 bases). V was pared by 7 bases and J by 0 bases, with 7 bases between. The CDR3 is made up of 13 amino acids. CDR1 is ENHRY and CDR2 is SYGVKD in the germline V gene. The CDR3 protein is CAITDNSYNEQFF. The CDR3 DNA sequence: TGTGCCATCACGGACAACTCCTACAATGAGCAGTTCTTC.

This sequence joins TRBV7-2 and TRBJ2-7; a possible D gene is TRBD1 (6 bases). The V gene's germline CDR1 is SGHTA and CDR2 FQGNSA. V was clipped by 4 bases and J by 2 bases, with 12 bases between them. The CDR3 is 14 residues long. The chain's CDR3 is CASSCLEGAYEQYV. The CDR3 coding sequence is TGTGCCAGCAGCTGCCTAGAGGGGGCCTACGAGCAGTACGTC.

This clone has more than one count but fewer than ten. The CDR3 DNA follows: TGTGCCAGCAGCGTAGACCAGGTTCAGCAGTTCTTC. Protein product: CASSVDQVQQFF. V is TRBV9 and J is TRBJ2-1, with D unresolved. The length of the CDR3 is 12 residues. V lost 0 bases to trimming and J lost 11 bases, with 9 bases between them. CDR1 is SGDLS, CDR2 YYNGEE, per germline. Filled out from reference TRBV9 and TRBJ2-1, the complete variable domain reads DSGVTQTPKHLITATGQRVTLRCSPRSGDLSVYWYQQSLDQGLQFLIQYYNGEERAKGNILERFSAQQFPDLHSELNLSSLELGDSALYFCASSVDQVQQFFGPGTRLTVL.

The CDR3 coding sequence is TGTGCCAGCAGCCGTACAGGGTTTGGCTATGGCTACACCTTC. Amino acid sequence: CASSRTGFGYGYTF. The V call is TRBV7-9, the J call TRBJ1-2, with D perhaps TRBD1 (6 bases). Deletions cut 5 bases from V and 4 bases from J, with 14 bases between. CDR1 is SEHNR and CDR2 is FQNEAQ in the germline V gene (reference sequence). The CDR3 totals 14 residues.

This clone was seen a single time. This chain links TRBV4-3 with TRBJ2-1; weak D call: TRBD2 (6 bases). The CDR3 consists of 18 residues. Germline V CDR1 and CDR2: LGHNA, YSLEER. Trimming removed 0 bases at V and 0 bases at J, with 15 bases between. CDR3 in DNA: TGCGCCAGCAGCCAAGATCCTCGGGGGACGAGCTCCTACAATGAGCAGTTCTTC. Translated, it gives CASSQDPRGTSSYNEQFF.

The gene calls are TRBV7-9 and TRBJ2-1; maybe TRBD1 (6 bases). Germline CDR1 is SEHNR and CDR2 is FQNEAQ (reference sequence). This CDR3 spans 18 amino acids. Trimming left V 1 base short and J 2 bases short, with 18 bases between. The CDR3 sequence: CASSLGGLQGRTYNEQFF. Written as DNA, the CDR3 is TGTGCCAGCAGCTTAGGGGGTCTACAGGGAAGAACCTACAATGAGCAGTTCTTC.

This rearrangement joins TRBV6-5 to TRBJ1-1, with D unclear. The CDR3 contains 14 residues. The germline V and J ends were trimmed by 6 bases and 1 base, with 12 bases remaining between them. In germline, CDR1 is MNHEY, CDR2 SVGAGI. The chain's CDR3 is CASSPAGSNTEAFF. The CDR3 DNA is TGTGCCAGCAGCCCGGCGGGGTCGAACACTGAAGCTTTCTTT.